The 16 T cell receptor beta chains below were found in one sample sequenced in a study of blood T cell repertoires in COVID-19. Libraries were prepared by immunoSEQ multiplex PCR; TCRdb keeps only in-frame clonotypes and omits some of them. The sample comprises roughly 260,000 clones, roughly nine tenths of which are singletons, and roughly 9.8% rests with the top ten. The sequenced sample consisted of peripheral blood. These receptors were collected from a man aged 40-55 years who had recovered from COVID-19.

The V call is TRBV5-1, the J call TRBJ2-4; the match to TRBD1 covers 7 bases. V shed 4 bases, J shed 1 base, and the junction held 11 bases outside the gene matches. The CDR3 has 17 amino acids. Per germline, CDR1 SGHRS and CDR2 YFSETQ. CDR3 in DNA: TGCGCCAGCAGCCCCCTGGGAGAGGGGGCCGCCAAAAACATTCAGTACTTC. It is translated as CASSPLGEGAAKNIQYF. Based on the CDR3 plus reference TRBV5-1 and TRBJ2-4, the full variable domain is KAGVTQTPRYLIKTRGQQVTLSCSPISGHRSVSWYQQTPGQGLQFLFEYFSETQRNKGNFPGRFSGRQFSNSRSEMNVSTLELGDSALYLCASSPLGEGAAKNIQYFGAGTRLSVL.

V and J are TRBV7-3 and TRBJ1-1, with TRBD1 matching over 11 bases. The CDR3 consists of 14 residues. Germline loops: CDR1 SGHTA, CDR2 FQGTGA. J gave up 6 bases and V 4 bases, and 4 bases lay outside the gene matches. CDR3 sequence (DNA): TGTGCCAGCAGCTCCGGGGACAGGGGGGCTGAAGCTTTCTTT. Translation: CASSSGDRGAEAFF.

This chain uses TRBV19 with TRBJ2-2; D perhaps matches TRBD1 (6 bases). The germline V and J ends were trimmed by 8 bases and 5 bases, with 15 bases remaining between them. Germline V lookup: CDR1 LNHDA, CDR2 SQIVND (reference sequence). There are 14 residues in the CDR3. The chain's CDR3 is CASCGTPRTGELFF. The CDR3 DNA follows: TGTGCCAGTTGTGGGACACCCCGAACCGGGGAGCTGTTTTTT.

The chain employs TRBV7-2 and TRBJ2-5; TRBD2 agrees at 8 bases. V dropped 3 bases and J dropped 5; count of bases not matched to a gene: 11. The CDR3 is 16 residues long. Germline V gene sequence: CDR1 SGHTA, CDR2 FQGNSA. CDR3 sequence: CASSFLSGGRWETQYF. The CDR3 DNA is TGTGCCAGCAGCTTCTTGAGCGGGGGACGTTGGGAGACCCAGTACTTC.

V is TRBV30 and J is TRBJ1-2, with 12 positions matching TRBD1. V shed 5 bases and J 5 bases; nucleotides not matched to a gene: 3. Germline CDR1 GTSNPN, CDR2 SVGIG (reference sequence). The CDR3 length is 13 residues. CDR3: CAWRDRGRYGYTF. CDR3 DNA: TGTGCCTGGCGGGACAGGGGGCGGTATGGCTACACCTTC.

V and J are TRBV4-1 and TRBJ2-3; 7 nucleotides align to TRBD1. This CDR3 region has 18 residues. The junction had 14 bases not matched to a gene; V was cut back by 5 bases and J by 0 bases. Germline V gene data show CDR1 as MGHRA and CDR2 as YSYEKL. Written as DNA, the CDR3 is TGCGCCAGCAGCACCAACTTGGACAGGCCCCGGAGCACAGATACGCAGTATTTT. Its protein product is CASSTNLDRPRSTDTQYF.

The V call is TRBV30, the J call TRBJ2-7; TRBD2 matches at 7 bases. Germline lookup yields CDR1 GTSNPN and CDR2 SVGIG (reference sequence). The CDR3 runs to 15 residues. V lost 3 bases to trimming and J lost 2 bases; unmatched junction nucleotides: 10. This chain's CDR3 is CAWSGERGTTYEQYF. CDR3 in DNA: TGTGCCTGGAGCGGAGAGCGGGGTACTACCTACGAGCAGTACTTC.

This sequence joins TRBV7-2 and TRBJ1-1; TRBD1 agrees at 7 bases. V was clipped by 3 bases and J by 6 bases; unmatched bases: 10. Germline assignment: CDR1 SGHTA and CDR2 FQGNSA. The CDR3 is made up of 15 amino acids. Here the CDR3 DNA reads TGTGCCAGCAGCTTTCAAGGGGGCAGATCTCCTGAAGCTTTCTTT. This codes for CASSFQGGRSPEAFF. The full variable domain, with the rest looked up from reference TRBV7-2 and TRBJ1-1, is GAGVSQSPSNKVTEKGKDVELRCDPISGHTALYWYRQSLGQGLEFLIYFQGNSAPDKSGLPSDRFSAERTGGSVSTLTIQRTQQEDSAVYLCASSFQGGRSPEAFFGQGTRLTVV.

CDR3 DNA sequence: TGTGCCCGGCAGGGAAACACTGAAGCTTTCTTT. Its protein product is CARQGNTEAFF. The chain carries TRBV30 and TRBJ1-1; tentatively, D is TRBD1 (5 bases). The germline gives CDR1 GTSNPN, CDR2 SVGIG (reference sequence). Trimming pared 8 bases from V and 2 bases from J, leaving 9 bases between. This CDR3 contains 11 residues. The full variable domain, rest sourced from reference TRBV30 and TRBJ1-1, is SQTIHQWPATLVQPVGSPLSLECTVEGTSNPNLYWYRQAAGRGLQLLFYSVGIGQISSEVPQNLSASRPQDRQFILSSKKLLLSDSGFYLCARQGNTEAFFGQGTRLTVV.

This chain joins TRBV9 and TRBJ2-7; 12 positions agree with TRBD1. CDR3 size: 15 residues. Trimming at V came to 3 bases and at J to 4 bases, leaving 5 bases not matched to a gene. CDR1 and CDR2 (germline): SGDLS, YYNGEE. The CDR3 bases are TGTGCCAGCAGCGGCCAGGGACAGGGGGCGTACGAGCAGTACTTC. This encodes CASSGQGQGAYEQYF.

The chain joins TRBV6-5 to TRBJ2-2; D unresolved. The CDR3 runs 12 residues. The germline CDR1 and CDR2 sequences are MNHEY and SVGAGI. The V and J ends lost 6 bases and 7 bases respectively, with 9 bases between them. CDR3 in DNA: TGTGCCAGCAGCGTACTCGGCGGGGAGCTGTTTTTT. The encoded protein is CASSVLGGELFF.

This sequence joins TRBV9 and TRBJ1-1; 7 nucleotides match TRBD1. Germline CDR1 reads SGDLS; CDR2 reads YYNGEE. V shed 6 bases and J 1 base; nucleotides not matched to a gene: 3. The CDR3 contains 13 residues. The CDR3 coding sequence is TGTGCCAGCAATTACAGGGGGAACACTGAAGCTTTCTTT. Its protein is CASNYRGNTEAFF.

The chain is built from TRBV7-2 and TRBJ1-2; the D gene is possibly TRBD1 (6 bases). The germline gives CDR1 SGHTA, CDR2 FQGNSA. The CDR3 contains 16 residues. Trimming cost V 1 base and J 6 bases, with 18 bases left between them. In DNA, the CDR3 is TGTGCCAGCAGCTTAGTAGGGGGTAGGGCTTCCGATGGCTACACCTTC. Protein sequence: CASSLVGGRASDGYTF.

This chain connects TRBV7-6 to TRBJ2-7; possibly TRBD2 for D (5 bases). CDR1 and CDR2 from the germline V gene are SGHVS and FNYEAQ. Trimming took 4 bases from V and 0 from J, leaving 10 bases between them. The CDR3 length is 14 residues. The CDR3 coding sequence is TGTGCCAGCAGCTCCATGGGAGACTCCTACGAGCAGTACTTC. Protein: CASSSMGDSYEQYF.

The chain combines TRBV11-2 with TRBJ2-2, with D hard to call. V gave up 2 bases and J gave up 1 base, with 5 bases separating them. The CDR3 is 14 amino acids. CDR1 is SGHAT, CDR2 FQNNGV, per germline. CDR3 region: CASSLIMNTGELFF. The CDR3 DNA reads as TGTGCCAGCAGCTTAATAATGAACACCGGGGAGCTGTTTTTT.

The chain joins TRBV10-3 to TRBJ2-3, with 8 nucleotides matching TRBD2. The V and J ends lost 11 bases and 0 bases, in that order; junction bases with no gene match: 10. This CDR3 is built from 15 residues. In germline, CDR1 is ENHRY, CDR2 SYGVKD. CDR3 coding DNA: TGTGCCTCCCGGGTCGGGGGGGCTAGCACAGATACGCAGTATTTT. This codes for CASRVGGASTDTQYF.